One and the same sample provided the 9 T cell receptor beta chains below, sequenced in a study of naive and memory T cell subsets (dated by TCRdb to 2016 to 2017). Summary of the overall study and its limitations: A few larger clonotypes were present in naive repertoires, especially CD8 naive repertoires, and these clonotypes were possibly memory cells re-expressing CD45RA.

These receptors' targets are unknown. The library was made by UMI-ligation and nested PCR. Sequencing instrument: Illumina MiSeq. The beta constant-region primer consisted of an equimolar mixture of two oligonucleotides that together covered TRBC1 and TRBC2. The ligated cDNA went through four rounds of PCR with nested alpha and beta constant-region primers together with the SP2 primer. Using fastp at Q25 and MiXCR, TCRdb reprocessed the public reads and kept productive beta chains. Every distinct CDR3 protein forms one entry, paired with its most common genes and DNA. This sample holds under 150,000 distinct CDR3 sequences; around 21% were observed only once. Together, the top ten hold roughly 0.68% of the sample. Sequencing was performed on naive CD8+ T cells from blood. The sample's cell subset or site, from its label and the paper: naive T cells, CD45RA high CD27+. These receptors were collected from a human donor in good health.

The chain joins TRBV2 to TRBJ2-1; the D is unclear. This CDR3 has 14 amino acids. Germline V gene sequence: CDR1 SNHLY, CDR2 FYNNEI. The germline V and J ends were trimmed by 5 bases and 5 bases, with 13 bases remaining between them. The CDR3 nucleotides are TGTGCCAGCAGTCCCCTAGTTTCTCACAATGAGCAGTTCTTC. Translating it yields CASSPLVSHNEQFF.

In its sample, this clonotype was seen many times. The chain links TRBV12-3 or TRBV12-4 to TRBJ2-5; D ambiguous. The V and J ends lost 6 bases and 2 bases respectively, with 4 bases between them. This CDR3 contains 11 residues. The CDR3 DNA follows: TGTGCCAGCAGCCGACAAGAGACCCAGTACTTC. Protein sequence: CASSRQETQYF.

This clonotype was seen a few times. V and J are TRBV12-3 or TRBV12-4 and TRBJ2-6, with 7 positions matching TRBD1. This CDR3 is built from 14 residues. The J segment lost 2 bases and the V segment lost 6 bases, leaving 1 base of the junction unmatched. This chain's CDR3 is CASSGTAGANVLTF. For the CDR3, the DNA is TGTGCCAGCAGCGGGACAGCTGGGGCCAACGTCCTGACTTTC.

This clonotype showed up just a few times. The chain employs TRBV5-1 and TRBJ2-3, with 9 bases lining up with TRBD1. The CDR3 extends over 15 amino acids. V was clipped by 4 bases and J by 1 base; unmatched bases: 4. Germline V gene lookup returns CDR1 SGHRS and CDR2 YFSETQ. CDR3 DNA: TGCGCCAGCAGCGCCAGGGACAGGGGCACAGATACGCAGTATTTT. This sequence encodes CASSARDRGTDTQYF.

A few counts support this clonotype. The V call is TRBV19, the J call TRBJ2-5, with D perhaps TRBD1 (6 bases). V was pared by 1 base and J by 2 bases, with 14 bases between. In germline, CDR1 is LNHDA, CDR2 SQIVND (reference sequence). The CDR3 runs to 16 residues. The CDR3 protein is CASSIALRDIQETQYF. DNA of the CDR3: TGTGCCAGTAGTATAGCCTTGAGGGACATACAAGAGACCCAGTACTTC. The full variable domain, completed using reference TRBV19 and TRBJ2-5, is DGGITQSPKYLFRKEGQNVTLSCEQNLNHDAMYWYRQDPGQGLRLIYYSQIVNDFQKGDIAEGYSVSREKKESFPLTVTSAQKNPTAFYLCASSIALRDIQETQYFGPGTRLLVL.

The chain links TRBV5-6 to TRBJ1-6; 10 bases fit TRBD1. V shed 0 bases and J 9 bases; nucleotides not matched to a gene: 0. The CDR3 contains 14 residues. Germline V CDR1 and CDR2: SGHDT, YYEEEE. This CDR3 is CASSLGTGGSPLHF. In nucleotides, the CDR3 is TGTGCCAGCAGCTTGGGGACAGGGGGTTCACCCCTCCACTTT.

This clonotype was detected a few times. The V and J genes are TRBV20-1 and TRBJ2-1; unclear D gene. The CDR3 length is 14 residues. CDR1 DFQATT and CDR2 SNEGSKA come from the germline V gene (reference sequence). V lost 6 bases to trimming and J lost 0 bases, with 12 bases between them. The CDR3 DNA follows: TGCAGTGCCCCGTGGCAGAGCTCCTACAATGAGCAGTTCTTC. The encoded protein is CSAPWQSSYNEQFF.

The V gene is TRBV28, the J gene TRBJ2-7; TRBD1 matches at 9 bases. The ends lost 5 bases at V and 4 bases at J; junction bases unmatched: 15. This CDR3 contains 17 residues. CDR1 is MDHEN, CDR2 SYDVKM, per germline. The CDR3 DNA reads as TGTGCCAGCAGTCCGATAAGCAGGGGACAGGGTGTTTACGAGCAGTACTTC. As protein: CASSPISRGQGVYEQYF.

This clonotype was detected a few times. The rearrangement joins TRBV12-3 or TRBV12-4 to TRBJ1-1, with a tentative D call TRBD1 (6 bases). The length of the CDR3 is 12 residues. Trimming took off 6 bases at V and 8 bases at J, with 13 bases between the two ends. CDR3 in amino acids: CASSPQGREAFF. For the CDR3, the DNA is TGTGCCAGCAGCCCCCAGGGGCGGGAAGCTTTCTTT.